Shown below are 10 T cell receptor beta chains from a single sample sequenced in a study of blood T cell repertoires in COVID-19. This table comes from immunoSEQ multiplex PCR, and its TCRdb copy is limited to in-frame clones, with some not included. The sample has around 340,000 clones, approximately 89% seen once. Input material: peripheral blood. These receptors all stem from a woman aged 55-75 years with COVID-19, enrolled during active disease.

This sequence joins TRBV11-2 and TRBJ2-3, with D uncertain. In germline, CDR1 is SGHAT, CDR2 FQNNGV. The CDR3 totals 13 residues. Deletions cut 2 bases from V and 2 bases from J, with 5 bases between. This CDR3 reads CASSLSYTDTQYF. The CDR3 coding sequence is TGTGCCAGCAGCTTAAGCTACACAGATACGCAGTATTTT.

V gene TRBV6-6 combines with J gene TRBJ2-2, with D perhaps matching TRBD1 (6 bases). V was trimmed by 4 bases and J by 0 bases, leaving 9 bases between them. Germline V gene lookup returns CDR1 MNHNY and CDR2 SVGAGI (reference sequence). This CDR3 contains 15 residues. The CDR3 DNA follows: TGTGCCAGCAGTTTGAGGACAGCGAACACCGGGGAGCTGTTTTTT. This encodes CASSLRTANTGELFF.

V and J are TRBV3-1 (or the pseudogene TRBV3-2) and TRBJ1-3; the D is unclear. With 0 bases removed from V and 0 bases from J, the gap between germline ends came to 6 bases. The CDR3 is made up of 15 amino acids. Germline V CDR1 and CDR2: LGHDT, YNNKEL (reference sequence). The CDR3 region has the DNA TGTGCCAGCAGCCAAGAAATAGCCTCTGGAAACACCATATATTTT. It specifies CASSQEIASGNTIYF.

CDR3 amino acids: CATGANYGYTF. The CDR3, as DNA: TGTGCCACGGGGGCTAACTATGGCTACACCTTC. The chain joins TRBV28 to TRBJ1-2, with D possibly being TRBD1 (5 bases). The germline gives CDR1 MDHEN, CDR2 SYDVKM. The V and J ends lost 10 bases and 0 bases respectively, with 6 bases between them. This CDR3 contains 11 residues.

The V gene is TRBV6-5, the J gene TRBJ1-3; TRBD1 might be the D (5 bases). The CDR3 is 13 amino acids. CDR1 MNHEY and CDR2 SVGAGI come from the germline V gene. Trimming removed 7 bases at V and 4 bases at J, with 11 bases between. The CDR3 sequence is CASMGGAGNTIYF. CDR3 nucleotides: TGTGCCAGCATGGGAGGGGCAGGAAACACCATATATTTT.

This clone was found a few times. The V call is TRBV18, the J call TRBJ1-4; D may be TRBD1 (5 bases). CDR3 length equals 16 residues. From germline, CDR1 is KGHSH and CDR2 LQKENI. Between the trimmed V and J ends, which lost 3 bases and 5 bases, there was a span of 16 bases. CDR3 loop: CASSPRGRESNEKLFF. The CDR3 DNA follows: TGTGCCAGCTCACCCCGGGGACGGGAGTCAAATGAAAAACTGTTTTTT.

The chain joins TRBV3-1 (or the pseudogene TRBV3-2) to TRBJ1-2, with 8 positions matching TRBD1. Germline CDR1 LGHDT, CDR2 YNNKEL (reference sequence). The V segment lost 2 bases and the J segment 3 bases; nucleotides outside the gene matches: 2. This CDR3 contains 14 residues. This chain's CDR3 is CASSQNRGDYGYTF. The CDR3 bases are TGTGCCAGCAGCCAAAACAGGGGGGACTATGGCTACACCTTC.

The chain is built from TRBV18 and TRBJ1-5, with unresolved D. V lost 3 bases and J 0 bases, leaving 9 bases between the germline ends. This CDR3 spans 15 amino acids. The germline gives CDR1 KGHSH, CDR2 LQKENI. CDR3 in amino acids: CASSPFTDSNQPQHF. CDR3 sequence (DNA): TGTGCCAGCTCACCTTTCACAGATAGCAATCAGCCCCAGCATTTT.

J is TRBJ1-1 and V is TRBV10-3; TRBD1 matches 8 bases. CDR1 is ENHRY, CDR2 SYGVKD, per germline. CDR3 length equals 13 residues. With V trimmed by 10 bases and J by 1 base, 5 bases remained unmatched. CDR3 sequence: CATYRGWNTEAFF. The CDR3 bases are TGTGCCACATACAGGGGGTGGAACACTGAAGCTTTCTTT.

The chain uses TRBV7-2 and TRBJ1-2, with D tentatively TRBD1 (5 bases). The CDR3 runs 16 residues. Looked up from germline, CDR1 is SGHTA and CDR2 is FQGNSA. The V gene lost 2 bases and the J gene lost 0 bases, with 13 bases spanning the gap. The CDR3, as DNA: TGTGCCAGCAGCTTAAATGGACCGGGGGCTAACTATGGCTACACCTTC. Its translation is CASSLNGPGANYGYTF.